This TCR beta chain came from a study of T-cell memory formation after mild COVID-19. MiXCR, run by TCRdb on the 5' RACE reads, gives a single entry per CDR3 protein. The sample lists 100,000 to 150,000 distinct CDR3 sequences, about a sixth occurring once. After removal of 1 base from V and 0 bases from J, the junction contained 2 bases not matched to a gene. Germline CDR1 and CDR2: SGHDN and FVKESK. The CDR3 covers 15 residues. This clonotype has more than one count but fewer than ten. The chain is built from TRBV14 and TRBJ2-7, with 8 positions matching TRBD1. The clonotype originates from a young man who had mild COVID-19 (a few samples of this study predate the infection). Cell type and time point are not known. The material sequenced was PBMCs or a T cell subset sorted from them (not recorded which). In DNA, the CDR3 is TGTGCCAGCAGCCAAGGGGGACAGGCCTCCTACGAGCAGTACGTC. Amino acids: CASSQGGQASYEQYV.